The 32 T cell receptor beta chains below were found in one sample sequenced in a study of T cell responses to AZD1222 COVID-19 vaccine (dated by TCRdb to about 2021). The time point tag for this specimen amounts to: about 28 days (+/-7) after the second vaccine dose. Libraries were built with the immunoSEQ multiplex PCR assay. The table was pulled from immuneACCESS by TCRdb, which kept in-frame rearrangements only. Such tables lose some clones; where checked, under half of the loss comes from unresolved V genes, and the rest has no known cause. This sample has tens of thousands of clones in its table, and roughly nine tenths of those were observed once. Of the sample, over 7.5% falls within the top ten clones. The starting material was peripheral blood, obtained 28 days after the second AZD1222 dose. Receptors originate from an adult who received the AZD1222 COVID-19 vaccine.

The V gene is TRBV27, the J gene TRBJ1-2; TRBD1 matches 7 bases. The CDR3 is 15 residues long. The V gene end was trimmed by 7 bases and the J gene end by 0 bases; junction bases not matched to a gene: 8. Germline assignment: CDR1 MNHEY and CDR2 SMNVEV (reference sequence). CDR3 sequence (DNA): TGTGCCAGCAAGACCCGACAGGGTCCTAACTATGGCTACACCTTC. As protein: CASKTRQGPNYGYTF.

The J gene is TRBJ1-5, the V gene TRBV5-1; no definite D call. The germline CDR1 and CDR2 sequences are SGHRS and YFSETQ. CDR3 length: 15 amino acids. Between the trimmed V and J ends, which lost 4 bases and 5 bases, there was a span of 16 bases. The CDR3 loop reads CASSRGPLGDQPQHF. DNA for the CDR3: TGCGCCAGCAGCCGCGGGCCCCTAGGTGATCAGCCCCAGCATTTT.

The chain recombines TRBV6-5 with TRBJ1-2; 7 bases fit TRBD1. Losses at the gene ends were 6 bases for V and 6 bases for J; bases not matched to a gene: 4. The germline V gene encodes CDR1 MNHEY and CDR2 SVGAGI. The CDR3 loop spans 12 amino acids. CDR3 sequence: CASRTTGDGYTF. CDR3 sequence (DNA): TGTGCCAGCAGGACCACAGGGGATGGCTACACCTTC.

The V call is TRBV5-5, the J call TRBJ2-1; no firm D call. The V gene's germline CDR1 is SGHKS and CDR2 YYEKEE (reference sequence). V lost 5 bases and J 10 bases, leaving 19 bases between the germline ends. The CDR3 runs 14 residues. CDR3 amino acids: CASSSNPLLGEQFF. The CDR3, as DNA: TGTGCCAGCAGTTCAAATCCCCTCTTGGGAGAGCAGTTCTTC.

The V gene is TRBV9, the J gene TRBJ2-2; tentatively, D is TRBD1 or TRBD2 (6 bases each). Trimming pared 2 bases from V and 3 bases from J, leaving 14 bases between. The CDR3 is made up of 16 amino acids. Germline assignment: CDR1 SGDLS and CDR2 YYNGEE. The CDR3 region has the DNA TGTGCCAGCAGCGTCTCTCGGAGGGGGGACACCGGGGAGCTGTTTTTT. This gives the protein CASSVSRRGDTGELFF. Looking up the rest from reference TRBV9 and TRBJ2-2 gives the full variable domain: DSGVTQTPKHLITATGQRVTLRCSPRSGDLSVYWYQQSLDQGLQFLIQYYNGEERAKGNILERFSAQQFPDLHSELNLSSLELGDSALYFCASSVSRRGDTGELFFGEGSRLTVL.

The DNA for the CDR3 is TGTGCCAGCAGACAAGGAGGGGGCTCCGGTCAGCCCCAGCATTTT. It yields the protein CASRQGGGSGQPQHF. The chain links TRBV6-6 to TRBJ1-5; TRBD1 matches 7 bases. CDR3 length equals 15 residues. The V and J ends lost 6 bases and 6 bases, in that order; junction bases with no gene match: 11. Germline V gene data show CDR1 as MNHNY and CDR2 as SVGAGI (reference sequence).

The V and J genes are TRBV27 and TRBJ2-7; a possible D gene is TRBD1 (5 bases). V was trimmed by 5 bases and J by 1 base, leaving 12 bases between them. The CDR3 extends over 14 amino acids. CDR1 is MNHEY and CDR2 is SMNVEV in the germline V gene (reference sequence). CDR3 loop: CASSPRQLSYEQYV. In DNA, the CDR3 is TGTGCCAGCAGTCCCCGACAGCTTTCCTACGAGCAGTACGTC.

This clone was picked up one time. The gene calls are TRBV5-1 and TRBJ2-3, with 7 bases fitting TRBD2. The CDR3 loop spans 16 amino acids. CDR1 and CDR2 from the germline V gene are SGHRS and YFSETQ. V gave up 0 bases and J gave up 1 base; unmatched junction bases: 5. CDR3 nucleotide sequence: TGCGCCAGCAGCTTGGGGTCTAGCGGTGGCACAGATACGCAGTATTTT. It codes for CASSLGSSGGTDTQYF.

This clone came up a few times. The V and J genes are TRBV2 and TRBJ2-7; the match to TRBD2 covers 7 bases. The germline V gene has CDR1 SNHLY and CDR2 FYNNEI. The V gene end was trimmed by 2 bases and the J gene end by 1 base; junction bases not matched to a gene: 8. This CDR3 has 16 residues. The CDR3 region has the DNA TGTGCCAGCAGTGAACATGGGACTACCCAATCCTACGAGCAGTACGTC. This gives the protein CASSEHGTTQSYEQYV.

The CDR3 DNA sequence: TGTGCCAGCACCCTAGGCGGCACAGATACGCAGTATTTT. It codes for CASTLGGTDTQYF. V is TRBV27 and J is TRBJ2-3; D not resolved. Germline assignment: CDR1 MNHEY and CDR2 SMNVEV (reference sequence). Trimming cost V 7 bases and J 1 base, with 9 bases left between them. This CDR3 has 13 amino acids.

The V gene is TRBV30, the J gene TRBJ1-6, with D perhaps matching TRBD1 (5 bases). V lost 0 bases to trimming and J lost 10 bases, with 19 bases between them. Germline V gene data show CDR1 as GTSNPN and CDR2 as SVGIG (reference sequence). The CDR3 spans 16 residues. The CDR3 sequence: CAWSVLVGQGASPLHF. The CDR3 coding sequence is TGTGCCTGGAGTGTACTGGTTGGGCAGGGAGCATCACCCCTCCACTTT.

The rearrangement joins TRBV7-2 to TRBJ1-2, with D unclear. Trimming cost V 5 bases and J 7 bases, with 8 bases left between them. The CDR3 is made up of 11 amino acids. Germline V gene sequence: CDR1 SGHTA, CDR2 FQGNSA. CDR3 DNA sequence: TGTGCCAGCAGCCTTTTTAGTGGCTACACCTTC. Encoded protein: CASSLFSGYTF.

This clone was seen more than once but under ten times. The chain's CDR3 is CASSITPRDEQYV. In nucleotides, the CDR3 is TGTGCCAGTAGTATAACCCCGAGGGACGAGCAGTACGTC. The gene calls are TRBV19 and TRBJ2-7; tentative D call: TRBD2 (5 bases). The CDR3 totals 13 residues. CDR1 LNHDA and CDR2 SQIVND come from the germline V gene (reference sequence). Trimming took off 2 bases at V and 5 bases at J, with 10 bases between the two ends.

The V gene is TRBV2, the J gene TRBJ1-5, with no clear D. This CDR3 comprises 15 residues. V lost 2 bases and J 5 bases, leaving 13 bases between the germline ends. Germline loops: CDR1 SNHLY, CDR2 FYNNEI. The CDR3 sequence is CASSESSGRHQPQHF. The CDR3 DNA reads TGTGCCAGCAGTGAATCCTCAGGTCGGCATCAGCCCCAGCATTTT.

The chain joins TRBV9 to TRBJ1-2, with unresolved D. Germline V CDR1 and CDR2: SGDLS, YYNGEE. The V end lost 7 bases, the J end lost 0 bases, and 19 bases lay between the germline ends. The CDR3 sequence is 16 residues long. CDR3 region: CASGKGGRSPNYGYTF. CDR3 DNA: TGTGCCAGCGGTAAAGGAGGTAGATCCCCTAACTATGGCTACACCTTC.

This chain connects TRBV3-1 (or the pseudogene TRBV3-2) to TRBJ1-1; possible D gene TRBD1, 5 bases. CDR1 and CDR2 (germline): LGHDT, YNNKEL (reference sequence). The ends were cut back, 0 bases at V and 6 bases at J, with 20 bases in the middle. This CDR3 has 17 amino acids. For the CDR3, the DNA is TGTGCCAGCAGCCAAGATAGGGCAGCGGGGGTTTTCGCTGAAGCTTTCTTT. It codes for CASSQDRAAGVFAEAFF.

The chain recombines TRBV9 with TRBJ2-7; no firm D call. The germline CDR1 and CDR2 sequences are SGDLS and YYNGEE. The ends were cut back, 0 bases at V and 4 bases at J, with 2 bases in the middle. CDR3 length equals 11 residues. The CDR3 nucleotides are TGTGCCAGCAGCGTAGTTTACGAGCAGTACTTC. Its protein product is CASSVVYEQYF.

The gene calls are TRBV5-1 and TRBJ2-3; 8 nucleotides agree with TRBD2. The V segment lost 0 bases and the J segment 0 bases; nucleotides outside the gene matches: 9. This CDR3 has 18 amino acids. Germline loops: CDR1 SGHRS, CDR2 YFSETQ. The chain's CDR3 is CASSLGGSGRGSTDTQYF. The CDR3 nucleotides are TGCGCCAGCAGCTTGGGCGGGAGCGGGAGAGGGAGCACAGATACGCAGTATTTT.

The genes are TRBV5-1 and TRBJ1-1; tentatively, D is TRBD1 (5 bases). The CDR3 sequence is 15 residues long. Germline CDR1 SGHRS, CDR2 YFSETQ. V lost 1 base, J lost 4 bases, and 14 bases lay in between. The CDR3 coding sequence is TGCGCCAGCAGCTTGACCCAGGTAAGGGGCACTGAAGCTTTCTTT. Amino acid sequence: CASSLTQVRGTEAFF.

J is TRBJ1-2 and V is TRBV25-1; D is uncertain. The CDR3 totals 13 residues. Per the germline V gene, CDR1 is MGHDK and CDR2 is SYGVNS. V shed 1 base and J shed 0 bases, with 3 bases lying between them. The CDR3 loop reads CASSEFANYGYTF. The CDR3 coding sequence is TGTGCCAGCAGTGAATTCGCTAACTATGGCTACACCTTC.

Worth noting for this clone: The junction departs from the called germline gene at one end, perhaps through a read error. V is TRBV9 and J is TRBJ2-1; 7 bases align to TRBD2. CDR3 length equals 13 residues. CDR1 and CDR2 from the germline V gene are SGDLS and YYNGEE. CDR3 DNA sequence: TGTGCCAGCAGCGCCTGGGACTACGATGAGCAGTTCTTC. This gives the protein CASSAWDYDEQFF.

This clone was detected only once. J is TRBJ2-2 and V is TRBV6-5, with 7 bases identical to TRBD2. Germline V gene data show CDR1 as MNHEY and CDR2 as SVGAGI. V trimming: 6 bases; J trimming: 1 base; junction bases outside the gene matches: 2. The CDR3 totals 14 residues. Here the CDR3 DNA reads TGTGCCAGCAGGGCTAGCGGGAACACCGGGGAGCTGTTTTTT. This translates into CASRASGNTGELFF.

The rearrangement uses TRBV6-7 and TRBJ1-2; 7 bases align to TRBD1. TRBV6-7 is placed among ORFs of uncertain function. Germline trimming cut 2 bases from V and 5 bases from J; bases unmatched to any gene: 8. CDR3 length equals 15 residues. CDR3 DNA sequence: TGTGCCAGCAGTTACCACGGGACAGTCCGGTATGGCTACACCTTC. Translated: CASSYHGTVRYGYTF.

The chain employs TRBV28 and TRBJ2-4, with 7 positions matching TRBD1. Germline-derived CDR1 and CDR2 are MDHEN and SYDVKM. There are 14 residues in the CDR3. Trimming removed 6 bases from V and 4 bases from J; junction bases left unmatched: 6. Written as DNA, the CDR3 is TGTGCCAGCAGGCCTAGGACAGGAAAAAACATTCAGTACTTC. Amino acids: CASRPRTGKNIQYF.

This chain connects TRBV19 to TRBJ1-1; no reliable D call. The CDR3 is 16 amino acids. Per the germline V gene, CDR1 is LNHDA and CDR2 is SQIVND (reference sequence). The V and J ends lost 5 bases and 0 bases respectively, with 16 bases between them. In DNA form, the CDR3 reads TGTGCCAGTAGTCCCCGTGGGCAGGCGTTGAACACTGAAGCTTTCTTT. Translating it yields CASSPRGQALNTEAFF.

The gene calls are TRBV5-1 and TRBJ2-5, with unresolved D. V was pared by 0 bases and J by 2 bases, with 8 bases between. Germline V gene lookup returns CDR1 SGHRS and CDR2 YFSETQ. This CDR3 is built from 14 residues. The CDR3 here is CASSLVSYQETQYF. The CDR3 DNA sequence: TGCGCCAGCAGCTTGGTTTCGTATCAAGAGACCCAGTACTTC.

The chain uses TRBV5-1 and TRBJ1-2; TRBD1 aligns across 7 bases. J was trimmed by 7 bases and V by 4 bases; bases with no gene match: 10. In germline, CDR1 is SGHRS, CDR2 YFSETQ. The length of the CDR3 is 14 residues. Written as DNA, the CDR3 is TGCGCCAGCAGCCCCCCCGGCAGGGGGTTTGGCTACACCTTC. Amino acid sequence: CASSPPGRGFGYTF.

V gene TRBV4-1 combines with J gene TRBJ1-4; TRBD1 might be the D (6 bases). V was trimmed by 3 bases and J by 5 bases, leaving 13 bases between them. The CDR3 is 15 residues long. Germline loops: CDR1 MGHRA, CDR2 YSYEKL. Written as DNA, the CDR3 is TGCGCCAGCAGCCAGGGCTGGGGGGCGAATGAAAAACTGTTTTTT. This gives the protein CASSQGWGANEKLFF.

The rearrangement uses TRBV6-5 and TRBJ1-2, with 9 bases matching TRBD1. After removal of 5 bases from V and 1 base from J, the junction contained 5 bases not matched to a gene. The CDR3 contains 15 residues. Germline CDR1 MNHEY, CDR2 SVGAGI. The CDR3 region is CASSLQGAFNYGYTF. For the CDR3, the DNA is TGTGCCAGCAGTCTACAGGGGGCGTTTAACTATGGCTACACCTTC.

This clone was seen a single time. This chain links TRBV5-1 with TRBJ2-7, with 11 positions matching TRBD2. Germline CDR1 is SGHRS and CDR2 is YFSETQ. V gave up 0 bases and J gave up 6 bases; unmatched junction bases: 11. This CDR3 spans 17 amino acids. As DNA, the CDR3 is TGCGCCAGCAGCTTGGATGGGGTAGCGGGAGGGCCGCCCGAGCAGTACGTC. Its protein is CASSLDGVAGGPPEQYV.

CDR3 sequence (DNA): TGTGCCAGCTCACCAAGTCTAGCGGGGTCCTTCTCCTACGAGCAGTACTTC. It codes for CASSPSLAGSFSYEQYF. The rearrangement uses TRBV18 and TRBJ2-7; 9 bases are a match to TRBD2. With 2 bases clipped from V and 0 bases from J, the junction kept 8 bases outside the gene matches. Germline loops: CDR1 KGHSH, CDR2 LQKENI. There are 17 residues in the CDR3.

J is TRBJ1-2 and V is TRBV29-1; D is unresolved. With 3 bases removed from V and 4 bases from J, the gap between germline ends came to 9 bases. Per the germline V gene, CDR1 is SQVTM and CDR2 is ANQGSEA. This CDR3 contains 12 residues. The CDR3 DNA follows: TGCAGCGTTGAGGAGGGTATCTATGGCTACACCTTC. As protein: CSVEEGIYGYTF.